The 23 T cell receptor beta chains in this list originate from one sample, sequenced in a study of response to subunit inactivated influenza vaccine. Via MiXCR, TCRdb re-called the RT-PCR reads, giving one row per CDR3 protein. The table lists about 700,000 distinct CDR3 sequences, more than 11% of them singletons. The sample here was PBMCs from blood, taken around two weeks before vaccination. The receptors originated from a man aged 50-60 years who received an inactivated influenza vaccine.

This chain links TRBV4-3 with TRBJ2-1; D remains unclear. CDR1 is LGHNA, CDR2 YSLEER, per germline. V was shortened by 2 bases and J by 6 bases, with 14 bases between the two germline ends. CDR3 size: 15 residues. The CDR3 region is CASSQIYSHFNEQFF. The DNA of the CDR3 is TGCGCCAGCAGCCAAATTTACTCACACTTCAATGAGCAGTTCTTC.

In this sample, this clonotype turned up many times. The genes are TRBV7-8 and TRBJ1-5, with a weak D call TRBD1 (5 bases). This CDR3 comprises 15 residues. Germline lookup yields CDR1 SGHVS and CDR2 FQNEAQ. Trimming stripped 5 bases from V and 7 bases from J, with 18 bases between. The CDR3 spells CASSPQSGARQPQHF. The CDR3 region has the DNA TGTGCCAGCAGCCCCCAGAGCGGGGCGCGACAGCCCCAGCATTTT.

CDR3 loop: CASSFGWGAYYEQYF. CDR3 coding DNA: TGTGCCAGCAGCTTTGGATGGGGGGCTTACTACGAGCAGTACTTC. The V gene is TRBV7-2, the J gene TRBJ2-7; perhaps D is TRBD1 or TRBD2 (6 bases each). CDR3 length equals 15 residues. Germline CDR1 is SGHTA and CDR2 is FQGNSA. V lost 3 bases to trimming and J lost 3 bases, with 15 bases between them.

This clonotype was counted a single time. This rearrangement joins TRBV3-1 to TRBJ2-1; 13 positions match TRBD2. The ends lost 11 bases at V and 0 bases at J; junction bases unmatched: 10. The CDR3 totals 17 residues. Germline assignment: CDR1 LGHDT and CDR2 YNNKEL (reference sequence). CDR3 nucleotides: TGTGCCTGCTGCAAAGGGACTAGCGGGGCCTCCTACAATGAGCAGTTCTTC. It is translated as CACCKGTSGASYNEQFF.

This clonotype was picked up a small number of times. The rearrangement joins TRBV28 to TRBJ2-7, with 8 bases that match TRBD2. Trimming at V came to 2 bases and at J to 6 bases, leaving 9 bases not matched to a gene. CDR1 and CDR2 from the germline V gene are MDHEN and SYDVKM. This CDR3 region has 15 residues. Here the CDR3 reads CASSLLGGRLGEQYF. The CDR3 DNA reads TGTGCCAGCAGTTTACTCGGCGGGAGGCTTGGCGAGCAGTACTTC.

Ten or more counts support this clonotype. J is TRBJ2-5 and V is TRBV5-6; D not certain. The CDR3 extends over 14 amino acids. V was shortened by 0 bases and J by 5 bases, with 11 bases between the two germline ends. Germline values: CDR1 SGHDT, CDR2 YYEEEE. The CDR3 DNA reads as TGTGCCAGCAGCTTGGCCGGCGCCCGGGAGACCCAGTACTTC. Translating it yields CASSLAGARETQYF.

The J gene is TRBJ2-1, the V gene TRBV18; D unclear. V lost 1 base, J lost 0 bases, and 10 bases lay in between. Germline CDR1 is KGHSH and CDR2 is LQKENI. This CDR3 comprises 16 residues. This CDR3 reads CASSPQQKSSYNEQFF. CDR3 DNA: TGTGCCAGCTCACCACAACAGAAGAGCTCCTACAATGAGCAGTTCTTC.

V usage is TRBV2 and J usage is TRBJ2-1; 14 bases are shared with TRBD2. Germline CDR1 is SNHLY and CDR2 is FYNNEI. The J segment lost 3 bases and the V segment lost 8 bases, leaving 12 bases of the junction unmatched. The CDR3 length is 18 residues. DNA for the CDR3: TGTGCCAGCCACGGACTAGCGGGGGGCCCTCGTCGCTACAATGAGCAGTTCTTC. Its protein product is CASHGLAGGPRRYNEQFF.

Many counts were recorded for this clonotype. The V and J genes are TRBV20-1 and TRBJ1-5; 11 bases are shared with TRBD1. Germline loops: CDR1 DFQATT, CDR2 SNEGSKA (reference sequence). V lost 1 base and J lost 5; bases outside the gene matches: 1. This CDR3 region has 14 residues. The CDR3 is CSARGTGGDQPQHF. CDR3 nucleotides: TGCAGTGCTAGAGGGACAGGGGGCGATCAGCCCCAGCATTTT.

The V and J genes are TRBV9 and TRBJ2-7; the D gene could be TRBD1 or TRBD2 (6 bases each). With 0 bases removed from V and 5 bases from J, the gap between germline ends came to 18 bases. In germline, CDR1 is SGDLS, CDR2 YYNGEE. This CDR3 comprises 16 residues. The CDR3 reads CASSVDGGARGDEQYF. The DNA for the CDR3 is TGTGCCAGCAGCGTAGACGGGGGCGCGAGAGGAGACGAGCAGTACTTC.

In its sample, this clonotype was seen a few times. The chain recombines TRBV4-2 with TRBJ2-1; TRBD1 might be the D (6 bases). The CDR3 contains 16 residues. The V gene lost 5 bases and the J gene lost 6 bases, with 20 bases spanning the gap. Germline V CDR1 and CDR2: LGHNA, YNFKEQ. The CDR3: CASSGSGTINPNEQFF. The CDR3 DNA reads as TGTGCCAGCAGCGGCTCCGGGACAATCAATCCCAATGAGCAGTTCTTC.

The rearrangement joins TRBV29-1 to TRBJ2-3, with 11 bases fitting TRBD1. CDR3 length equals 17 residues. Germline-derived CDR1 and CDR2 are SQVTM and ANQGSEA. V lost 6 bases to trimming and J lost 0 bases; unmatched junction nucleotides: 11. The CDR3 DNA follows: TGCAGCGTCGCCCGGACAGGGGGCACTCGGAGCACAGATACGCAGTATTTT. This translates into CSVARTGGTRSTDTQYF.

In its sample, this clonotype was seen a few times. The rearrangement uses TRBV10-3 and TRBJ2-2; a possible D gene is TRBD2 (5 bases). V was shortened by 3 bases and J by 5 bases, with 13 bases between the two germline ends. This CDR3 is 15 amino acids long. Germline lookup yields CDR1 ENHRY and CDR2 SYGVKD. The CDR3 region is CAISESEGRTGELFF. The CDR3 DNA reads TGTGCCATCAGTGAATCAGAGGGTAGGACCGGGGAGCTGTTTTTT.

This clonotype was detected a few times. The rearrangement joins TRBV4-3 to TRBJ2-6; tentative D call: TRBD1 (6 bases). V gave up 0 bases and J gave up 0 bases, with 15 bases separating them. Germline V gene sequence: CDR1 LGHNA, CDR2 YSLEER. The CDR3 is 19 amino acids. CDR3 DNA sequence: TGCGCCAGCAGCCAAGAAGGGACGAGAGGGGGCTCTGGGGCCAACGTCCTGACTTTC. Translating it yields CASSQEGTRGGSGANVLTF.

This rearrangement joins TRBV5-6 to TRBJ2-7, with D uncertain. V shed 1 base and J shed 2 bases, with 7 bases lying between them. This CDR3 contains 13 residues. The germline CDR1 and CDR2 sequences are SGHDT and YYEEEE. CDR3 sequence reads: CASSLPLAYEQYF. DNA of the CDR3: TGTGCCAGCAGCTTGCCGCTAGCCTACGAGCAGTACTTC.

This clonotype was seen a handful of times. The CDR3 DNA reads TGTGCCAGCATCCGGGAGGCGAGGAAAACCTACACCTACAATGAGCAGTTCTTC. Residues: CASIREARKTYTYNEQFF. The rearrangement joins TRBV28 to TRBJ2-1; TRBD2 matches 7 bases. Trimming at V came to 7 bases and at J to 2 bases, leaving 17 bases not matched to a gene. The CDR3 has 18 amino acids. Germline lookup yields CDR1 MDHEN and CDR2 SYDVKM.

The V gene is TRBV27, the J gene TRBJ2-7; D may correspond to TRBD1 or TRBD2 (5 bases each). Germline loops: CDR1 MNHEY, CDR2 SMNVEV (reference sequence). The CDR3 has 13 amino acids. V lost 0 bases, J lost 9 bases, and 12 bases lay in between. The CDR3 region is CASSLSGTALQYF. The CDR3, as DNA: TGTGCCAGCAGTTTATCCGGGACCGCTTTGCAGTACTTC.

The chain joins TRBV11-2 to TRBJ1-5; D gene uncertain. Germline CDR1 reads SGHAT; CDR2 reads FQNNGV. V lost 0 bases and J 7 bases, leaving 13 bases between the germline ends. The CDR3 spans 15 residues. The CDR3 sequence is CASSLDERGLQPQHF. For the CDR3, the DNA is TGTGCCAGCAGCTTAGATGAAAGAGGGCTGCAGCCCCAGCATTTT.

This clonotype was seen a handful of times. J is TRBJ2-1 and V is TRBV7-2; TRBD2 matches at 11 bases. J gave up 6 bases and V 5 bases, and 9 bases lay outside the gene matches. Per germline, CDR1 SGHTA and CDR2 FQGNSA. This CDR3 is 16 amino acids long. This CDR3 reads CASSPEVAGGLNEQFF. For the CDR3, the DNA is TGTGCCAGCAGCCCCGAAGTAGCGGGGGGGCTCAATGAGCAGTTCTTC.

This clonotype was counted a few times. The chain uses TRBV11-2 and TRBJ1-2, with 9 positions matching TRBD1. Germline assignment: CDR1 SGHAT and CDR2 FQNNGV. The CDR3 consists of 16 residues. Trimming took 2 bases from V and 2 from J; bases not matched to a gene: 6. The CDR3 DNA reads TGTGCCAGCAGCTTAACACCGGGACAGGGAAACTATGGCTACACCTTC. The encoded protein is CASSLTPGQGNYGYTF. Complete variable domain (other parts from reference TRBV11-2 and TRBJ1-2): EAGVAQSPRYKIIEKRQSVAFWCNPISGHATLYWYQQILGQGPKLLIQFQNNGVVDDSQLPKDRFSAERLKGVDSTLKIQPAKLEDSAVYLCASSLTPGQGNYGYTFGSGTRLTVV.

This clonotype was picked up a small number of times. DNA for the CDR3: TGTGCCAGCAGCTGGACTAGCGGGAGGGGTAATGAGCAGTTCTTC. It yields the protein CASSWTSGRGNEQFF. The rearrangement uses TRBV11-2 and TRBJ2-1, with 15 bases identical to TRBD2. The J segment lost 7 bases and the V segment lost 4 bases, leaving 2 bases of the junction unmatched. The CDR3 is 15 amino acids. Germline values: CDR1 SGHAT, CDR2 FQNNGV.

The V and J genes are TRBV7-8 and TRBJ2-3; D remains ambiguous. Looked up from germline, CDR1 is SGHVS and CDR2 is FQNEAQ. V lost 4 bases and J 0 bases, leaving 17 bases between the germline ends. The CDR3 is 17 residues long. The CDR3 sequence is CASSWRSAAASTDTQYF. The CDR3 nucleotides read TGTGCCAGCAGCTGGAGATCGGCAGCAGCTAGCACAGATACGCAGTATTTT.

The chain couples TRBV5-1 to TRBJ2-1; perhaps TRBD2 as D (6 bases). Between the trimmed V and J ends, which lost 7 bases and 0 bases, there was a span of 14 bases. CDR1 SGHRS and CDR2 YFSETQ come from the germline V gene. This CDR3 is built from 15 residues. The CDR3 DNA follows: TGCGCCAGCGGCCTGGCGGGAAGCTCCTACAATGAGCAGTTCTTC. Translation gives CASGLAGSSYNEQFF.